This T cell receptor beta chain is from a study of blood T cell repertoires in COVID-19. The wider study: Acute and convalescent COVID-19 specimens originated in the United States, Italy and Spain. From T cells, B-cell-depleted T cells, or PBMCs came the material, which was cDNA or gDNA.

Per the study methods: Reference gene primers were amplified, and this amplification served to estimate nucleated cell counts. Here immunoSEQ multiplex PCR was the method, and the copy in TCRdb shows in-frame clones only, minus some. V and J calls and clone size follow that table, whereas D and trimming were derived from the DNA. Of 300,000 to 400,000 clones in the sample, 80% to 90% were seen once. Individuals drawn from 24 US areas were about 18 to 89 years old. The V segment lost 6 bases and the J segment 2 bases; nucleotides outside the gene matches: 8. Germline V gives CDR1 MDHEN, CDR2 SYDVKM. The CDR3 contains 16 residues.

The receptor was derived from a woman aged 40 to 50 with acute COVID-19. The sample taken for sequencing was PBMCs or T cells enriched from blood (not recorded which). The V gene is TRBV28, the J gene TRBJ1-2; 11 bases line up with TRBD1. This chain's CDR3 is CASRAGTGGFNYGYTF. CDR3 in DNA: TGTGCCAGCAGGGCCGGGACAGGGGGTTTCAACTATGGCTACACCTTC.